This TCR beta chain derives from a study of T cells expressing NK-cell markers. Across the study: Eight donors were sequenced, seven testing HCMV-seropositive and one testing seronegative.

Germline-derived CDR1 and CDR2 are SQVTM and ANQGSEA. This CDR3 comprises 12 residues. TCRdb re-called the 5' RACE reads; one entry per CDR3 protein, DNA not given. This table lists 350,000 to 400,000 distinct CDR3 sequences. This clonotype was obtained from a woman between 45 and 65 years old in good health. The sample comprised blood T cells: a sorted CD56 or NKG2C T cell subset, CD4+ or CD8+ T cells, or bulk PBMC T cells (not recorded which). This chain uses TRBV29-1 with TRBJ2-7; TCRdb picks TRBD1, but there is no DNA to check that call. The chain's CDR3 is CSVGQGHYEQYF.